The source of this TCR beta chain is a study of CXCR3-negative and CXCR3-positive naive CD8 T cells. The study's findings and limits: Hydrophobicity of TRB CDR3s was greater in CXCR3-positive naive cells than in CXCR3-negative naive cells.

On this clonotype: Its antigen is not known.

UMI-labeled 5' RACE yielded the TRB cDNA libraries. With the 5' RACE reads reprocessed, TCRdb shows one record per CDR3 protein and no DNA. The sample data list about 98,000 distinct CDR3 sequences. Germline V lookup: CDR1 LNHDA, CDR2 SQIVND (reference sequence). CDR3 size: 14 residues. Sorting was done in triplicate for each CD8+ T cell subset (about 330,000 cells each). Identification of naive CD8+ T cells rested on CD45RO-CCR7+CD27+CD95- status. Sequenced input: naive CXCR3+ CD8+ T cells from blood. Subset in this sample: CD45RO-CCR7+CD27+CD95- naive CD8+ T cells expressing CXCR3 (TNR3+). J is TRBJ2-1 and V is TRBV19; TCRdb picks TRBD2, but there is no DNA to check that call. The clonotype was recovered from a human donor in good health. Some clones in this sample may be carry-over from other donors' samples. CDR3 in amino acids: CASCTGTRYNEQFF. Together with reference TRBV19 and TRBJ2-1, the CDR3 gives the full variable domain: DGGITQSPKYLFRKEGQNVTLSCEQNLNHDAMYWYRQDPGQGLRLIYYSQIVNDFQKGDIAEGYSVSREKKESFPLTVTSAQKNPTAFYLCASCTGTRYNEQFFGPGTRLTVL.